The clone carrying this T cell receptor (beta chain) was detected ten times or more. Its specificity is not known. The CDR3 runs to 17 residues. Germline loops: CDR1 MNHEY, CDR2 SVGEGT. Trimming removed 4 bases from V and 0 bases from J, with 17 bases in between. These data are taken from a study of neurological immune-mediated disorders. Findings of the study overall: The study found the most TCR clonal expansion in HTLV-1-associated myelopathy and the least in multiple sclerosis, below healthy controls.

The cDNA was synthesized by means of template-switch 5'RACE, which was carried out with 10-nucleotide random UMIs. TCRdb re-called the 5' RACE reads with MiXCR, one entry per CDR3 protein. Of around 51,000 distinct CDR3 sequences listed, about 12% were seen once; the top ten hold roughly 10%. The time point is: longitudinal time-point 3. The receptor was derived from a male donor with HTLV-1-associated myelopathy (HAM/TSP). The genes are TRBV6-2 or TRBV6-3 and TRBJ2-3; no clear D. The material sequenced was PBMCs. The DNA of the CDR3 is TGTGCCAGCAGTTCCCCACTCGGACCTACAAGCACAGATACGCAGTATTTT. This encodes CASSSPLGPTSTDTQYF.